The T cell receptor (beta chain) described here comes from a study of CD8 T cells in Susac syndrome. Notes on the study in general: An acknowledgment was made by the study that its TCR sequencing and HLA analysis involved relatively few individuals.

Regarding this clonotype: The antigen remains undetermined.

The RNA, about 0.5 to 1 ug, was put through reverse transcription using random hexamers. The authors amplified TCR beta CDR3 across 54 Vbeta and 13 Jbeta using immunoSEQ multiplex PCR. TCRdb ran MiXCR on the immunoSEQ multiplex PCR reads and lists one entry per CDR3 protein. The table records 150,000 or so distinct CDR3 sequences, just under 95% of them present only once. Sequencing targeted TCR beta in T cells from blood (CD8+ and CD4+). CDR3 length: 14 amino acids. In germline, CDR1 is SGHTA, CDR2 FQGNSA. V dropped 0 bases and J dropped 8; count of bases not matched to a gene: 4. The TCR was taken from a human donor in good health. The specimen was CD4+ T cells from PBMCs. The genes are TRBV7-2 and TRBJ2-5; 9 nucleotides align to TRBD2. Here the CDR3 DNA reads TGTGCCAGCAGCTTAGCTAGCGGGGGAGCTACCCAGTACTTC. It translates to CASSLASGGATQYF.